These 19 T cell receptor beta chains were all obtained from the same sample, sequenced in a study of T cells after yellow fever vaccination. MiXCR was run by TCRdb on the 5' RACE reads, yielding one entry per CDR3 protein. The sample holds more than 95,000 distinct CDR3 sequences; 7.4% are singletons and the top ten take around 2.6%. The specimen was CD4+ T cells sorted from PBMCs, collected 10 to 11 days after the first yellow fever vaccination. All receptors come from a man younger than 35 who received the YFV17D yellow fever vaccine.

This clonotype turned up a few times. DNA of the CDR3: TGTGCCAGCTCACCAGGGGTCAGCCGCGGAGGGGAGCTGTTTTTT. Translating gives CASSPGVSRGGELFF. The gene calls are TRBV18 and TRBJ2-2; no reliable D call. Germline CDR1 is KGHSH and CDR2 is LQKENI. Trimming removed 2 bases at V and 8 bases at J, with 15 bases between. The CDR3 covers 15 residues. Complete variable domain (other parts from reference TRBV18 and TRBJ2-2): NAGVMQNPRHLVRRRGQEARLRCSPMKGHSHVYWYRQLPEEGLKFMVYLQKENIIDESGMPKERFSAEFPKEGPSILRIQQVVRGDSAAYFCASSPGVSRGGELFFGEGSRLTVL.

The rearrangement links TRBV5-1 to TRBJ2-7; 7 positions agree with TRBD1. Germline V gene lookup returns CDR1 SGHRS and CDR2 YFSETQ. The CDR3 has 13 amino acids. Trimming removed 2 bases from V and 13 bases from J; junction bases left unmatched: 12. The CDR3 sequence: CASSFEGQSIEYF. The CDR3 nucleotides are TGCGCCAGCAGCTTTGAGGGACAGTCGATTGAATACTTC. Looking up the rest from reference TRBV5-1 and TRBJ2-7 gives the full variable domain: KAGVTQTPRYLIKTRGQQVTLSCSPISGHRSVSWYQQTPGQGLQFLFEYFSETQRNKGNFPGRFSGRQFSNSRSEMNVSTLELGDSALYLCASSFEGQSIEYFGPGTRLTVT.

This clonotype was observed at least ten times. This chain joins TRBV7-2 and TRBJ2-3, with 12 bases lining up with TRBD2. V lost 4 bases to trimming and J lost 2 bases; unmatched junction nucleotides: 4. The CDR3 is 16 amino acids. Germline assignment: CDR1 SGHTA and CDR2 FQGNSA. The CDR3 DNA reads TGTGCCAGCAGCTCCCGGACTAGCGGGGCCACAGATACGCAGTATTTT. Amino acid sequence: CASSSRTSGATDTQYF.

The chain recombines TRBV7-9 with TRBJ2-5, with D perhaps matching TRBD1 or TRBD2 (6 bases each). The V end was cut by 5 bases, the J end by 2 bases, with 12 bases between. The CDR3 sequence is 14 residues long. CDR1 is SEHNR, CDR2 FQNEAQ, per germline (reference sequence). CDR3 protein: CASSRGTFQETQYF. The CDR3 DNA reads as TGTGCCAGCAGCCGCGGGACATTTCAAGAGACCCAGTACTTC.

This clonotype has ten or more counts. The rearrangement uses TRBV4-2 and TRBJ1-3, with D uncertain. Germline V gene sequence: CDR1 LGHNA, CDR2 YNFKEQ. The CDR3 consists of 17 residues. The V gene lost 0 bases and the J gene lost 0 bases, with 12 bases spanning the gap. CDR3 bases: TGTGCCAGCAGCCAAGATTTGCCCAGTTACTCTGGAAACACCATATATTTT. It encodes CASSQDLPSYSGNTIYF.

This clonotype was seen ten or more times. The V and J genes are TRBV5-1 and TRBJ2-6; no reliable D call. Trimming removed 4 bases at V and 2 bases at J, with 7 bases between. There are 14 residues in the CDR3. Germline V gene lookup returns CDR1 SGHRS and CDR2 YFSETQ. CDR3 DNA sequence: TGCGCCAGCAGCCTGGACCCTGGGGCCAACGTCCTGACTTTC. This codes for CASSLDPGANVLTF.

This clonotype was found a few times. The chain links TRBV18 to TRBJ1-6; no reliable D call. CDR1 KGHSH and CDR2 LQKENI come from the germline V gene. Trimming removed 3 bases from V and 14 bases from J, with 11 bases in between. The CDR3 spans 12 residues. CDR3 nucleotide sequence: TGTGCCAGCTCACCGGTTGGATCCTCCCTCCACTTT. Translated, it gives CASSPVGSSLHF.

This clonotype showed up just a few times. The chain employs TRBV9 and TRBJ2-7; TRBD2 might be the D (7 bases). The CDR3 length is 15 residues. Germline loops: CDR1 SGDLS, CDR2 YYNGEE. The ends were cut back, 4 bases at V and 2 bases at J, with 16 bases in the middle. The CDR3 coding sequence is TGTGCCAGCAGCCCACAAAGGGGGGGTCCCTACGAGCAGTACTTC. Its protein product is CASSPQRGGPYEQYF. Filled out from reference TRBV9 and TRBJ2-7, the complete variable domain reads DSGVTQTPKHLITATGQRVTLRCSPRSGDLSVYWYQQSLDQGLQFLIQYYNGEERAKGNILERFSAQQFPDLHSELNLSSLELGDSALYFCASSPQRGGPYEQYFGPGTRLTVT.

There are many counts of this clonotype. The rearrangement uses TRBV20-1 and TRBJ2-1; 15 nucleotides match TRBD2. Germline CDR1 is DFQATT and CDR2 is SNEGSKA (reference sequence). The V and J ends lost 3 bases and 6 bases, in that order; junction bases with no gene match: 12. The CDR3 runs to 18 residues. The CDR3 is CSASGPGLAGGGLNEQFF. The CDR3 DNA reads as TGCAGTGCTAGCGGACCGGGACTAGCGGGGGGTGGGCTCAATGAGCAGTTCTTC.

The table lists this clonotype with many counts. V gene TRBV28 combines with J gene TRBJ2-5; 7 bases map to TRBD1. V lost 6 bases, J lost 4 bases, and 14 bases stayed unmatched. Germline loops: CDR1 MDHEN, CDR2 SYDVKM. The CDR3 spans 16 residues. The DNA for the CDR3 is TGTGCCAGCAGCTACCCGAGCAGGGGGTCAGGAGAGACCCAGTACTTC. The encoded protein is CASSYPSRGSGETQYF.

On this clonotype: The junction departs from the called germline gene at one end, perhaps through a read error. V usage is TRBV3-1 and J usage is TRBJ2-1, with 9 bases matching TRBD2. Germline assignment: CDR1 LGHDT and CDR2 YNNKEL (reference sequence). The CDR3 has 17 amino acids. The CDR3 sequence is CACSQLFRTSGHNEQFF. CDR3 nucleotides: TGTGCCTGCAGCCAACTATTCCGCACTAGCGGGCACAATGAGCAGTTCTTC.

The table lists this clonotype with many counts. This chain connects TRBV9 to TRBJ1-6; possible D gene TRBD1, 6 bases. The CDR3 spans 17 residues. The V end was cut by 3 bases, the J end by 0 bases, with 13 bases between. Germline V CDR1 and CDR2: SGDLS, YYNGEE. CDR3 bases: TGTGCCAGCAGCGGAGAAGGGGGAAGCTCCTATAATTCACCCCTCCACTTT. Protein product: CASSGEGGSSYNSPLHF. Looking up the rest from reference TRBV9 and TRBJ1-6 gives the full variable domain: DSGVTQTPKHLITATGQRVTLRCSPRSGDLSVYWYQQSLDQGLQFLIQYYNGEERAKGNILERFSAQQFPDLHSELNLSSLELGDSALYFCASSGEGGSSYNSPLHFGNGTRLTVT.

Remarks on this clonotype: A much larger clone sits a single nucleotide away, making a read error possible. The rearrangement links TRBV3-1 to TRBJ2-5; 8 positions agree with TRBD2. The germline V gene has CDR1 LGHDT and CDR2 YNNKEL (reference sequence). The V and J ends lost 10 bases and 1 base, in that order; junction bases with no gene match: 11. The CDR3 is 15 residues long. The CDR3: CATTRTAGGQETQYF. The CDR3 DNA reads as TGTGCCACCACCCGTACGGCGGGGGGCCAAGAGACCCAGTACTTC.

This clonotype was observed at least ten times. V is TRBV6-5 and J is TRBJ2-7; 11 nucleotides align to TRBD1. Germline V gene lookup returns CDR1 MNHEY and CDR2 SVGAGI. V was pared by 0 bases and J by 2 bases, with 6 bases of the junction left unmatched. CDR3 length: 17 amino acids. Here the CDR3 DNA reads TGTGCCAGCAGTTACTCCTCCGGGACAGGGGGAACCTACGAGCAGTACTTC. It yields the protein CASSYSSGTGGTYEQYF.

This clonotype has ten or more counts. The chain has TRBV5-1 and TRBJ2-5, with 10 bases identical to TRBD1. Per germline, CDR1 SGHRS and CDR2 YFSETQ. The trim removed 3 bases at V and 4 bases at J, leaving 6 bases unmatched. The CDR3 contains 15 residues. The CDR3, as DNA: TGCGCCAGCAGCTCCGGGACAGGGGAATCAGAGACCCAGTACTTC. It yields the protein CASSSGTGESETQYF. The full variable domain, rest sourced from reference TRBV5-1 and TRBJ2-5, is KAGVTQTPRYLIKTRGQQVTLSCSPISGHRSVSWYQQTPGQGLQFLFEYFSETQRNKGNFPGRFSGRQFSNSRSEMNVSTLELGDSALYLCASSSGTGESETQYFGPGTRLLVL.

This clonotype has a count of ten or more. CDR3 nucleotides: TGTGCCATCAGTGAGACTACAGGGGACATCAACACTGAAGCTTTCTTT. Encoded protein: CAISETTGDINTEAFF. V gene TRBV10-3 combines with J gene TRBJ1-1; TRBD1 matches 7 bases. This CDR3 spans 16 amino acids. The V and J ends lost 2 bases and 2 bases, in that order; junction bases with no gene match: 8. The germline CDR1 and CDR2 sequences are ENHRY and SYGVKD.

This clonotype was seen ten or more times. This CDR3 reads CASSYPGHERETQYF. CDR3 coding DNA: TGTGCCAGCAGTTACCCGGGACACGAACGGGAGACCCAGTACTTC. This sequence joins TRBV5-8 and TRBJ2-5, with a weak D call TRBD1 (6 bases). The V end lost 5 bases, the J end lost 5 bases, and 19 bases lay between the germline ends. The germline V gene encodes CDR1 SGHTS and CDR2 YDEGEE. CDR3 length: 15 amino acids.

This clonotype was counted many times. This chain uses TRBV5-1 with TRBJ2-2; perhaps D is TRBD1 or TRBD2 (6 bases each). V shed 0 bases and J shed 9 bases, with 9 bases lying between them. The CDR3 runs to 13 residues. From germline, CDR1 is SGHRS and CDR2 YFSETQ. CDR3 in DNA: TGCGCCAGCAGCTTGGCCGGGGGCCGGGAGCTGTTTTTT. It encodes CASSLAGGRELFF.

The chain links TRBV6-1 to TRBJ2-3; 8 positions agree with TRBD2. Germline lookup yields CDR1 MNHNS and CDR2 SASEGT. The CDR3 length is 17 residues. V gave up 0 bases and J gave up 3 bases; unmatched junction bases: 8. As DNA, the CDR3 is TGTGCCAGCAGTGAAGCCGCGGGGGGTGGTTGGACAGATACGCAGTATTTT. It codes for CASSEAAGGGWTDTQYF.